Presented here are 22 T cell receptor beta chains from one specimen sequenced in a study of blood T cell repertoires in COVID-19. TCRdb keeps only in-frame clones here, not all; method: immunoSEQ multiplex PCR. Among over 150,000 clones listed, over 80% were seen once. Sequencing was performed on peripheral blood. The source of these receptors is a woman aged 60 to 75 with acute or convalescent COVID-19.

This sequence joins TRBV7-2 and TRBJ1-1; the match to TRBD1 covers 10 bases. V lost 3 bases, J lost 6 bases, and 10 bases stayed unmatched. The CDR3 contains 16 residues. Germline lookup yields CDR1 SGHTA and CDR2 FQGNSA. DNA for the CDR3: TGTGCCAGCAGCTTTTCTCCGGGACAGGGGTCTTCTGAAGCTTTCTTT. Its protein is CASSFSPGQGSSEAFF.

V gene TRBV7-2 combines with J gene TRBJ1-1; the D gene is possibly TRBD1 (5 bases). This CDR3 has 16 amino acids. V was trimmed by 0 bases and J by 1 base, leaving 12 bases between them. Germline CDR1 SGHTA, CDR2 FQGNSA. CDR3 sequence (DNA): TGTGCCAGCAGCTTAGCGGTGGTAGGGGCGAACACTGAAGCTTTCTTT. Its translation: CASSLAVVGANTEAFF. The full variable domain, in which reference TRBV7-2 and TRBJ1-1 provide the parts outside the CDR3, is GAGVSQSPSNKVTEKGKDVELRCDPISGHTALYWYRQSLGQGLEFLIYFQGNSAPDKSGLPSDRFSAERTGGSVSTLTIQRTQQEDSAVYLCASSLAVVGANTEAFFGQGTRLTVV.

The chain joins TRBV5-5 to TRBJ2-3; 9 bases agree with TRBD2. The CDR3 runs 14 residues. V was clipped by 0 bases and J by 5 bases; unmatched bases: 1. The germline V gene has CDR1 SGHKS and CDR2 YYEKEE (reference sequence). CDR3 DNA sequence: TGTGCCAGCAGCTTGGGTAGCGGGGGAGATACGCAGTATTTT. The encoded protein is CASSLGSGGDTQYF.

This chain uses TRBV19 with TRBJ2-3; the match to TRBD2 covers 10 bases. Germline-derived CDR1 and CDR2 are LNHDA and SQIVND (reference sequence). The junction had 4 bases not matched to a gene; V was cut back by 4 bases and J by 0 bases. The CDR3 loop spans 16 amino acids. DNA of the CDR3: TGTGCCAGTAGTACAATAGCGGGGGGAAGCACAGATACGCAGTATTTT. This sequence encodes CASSTIAGGSTDTQYF. Complete variable domain (other parts from reference TRBV19 and TRBJ2-3): DGGITQSPKYLFRKEGQNVTLSCEQNLNHDAMYWYRQDPGQGLRLIYYSQIVNDFQKGDIAEGYSVSREKKESFPLTVTSAQKNPTAFYLCASSTIAGGSTDTQYFGPGTRLTVL.

V usage is TRBV19 and J usage is TRBJ2-1; 15 bases are shared with TRBD2. CDR1 LNHDA and CDR2 SQIVND come from the germline V gene (reference sequence). With 3 bases clipped from V and 10 bases from J, the junction kept 7 bases outside the gene matches. This CDR3 region has 16 residues. CDR3 loop: CASSIMGLAGGEEQFF. The CDR3 bases are TGTGCCAGTAGTATTATGGGACTAGCGGGGGGAGAAGAGCAGTTCTTC.

The chain carries TRBV5-1 and TRBJ1-4; D is undetermined. CDR1 is SGHRS and CDR2 is YFSETQ in the germline V gene. The CDR3 has 15 amino acids. The V gene lost 5 bases and the J gene lost 0 bases, with 11 bases spanning the gap. The CDR3 sequence is CASRSTPATNEKLFF. The CDR3 DNA follows: TGCGCCAGCAGATCCACTCCCGCAACTAATGAAAAACTGTTTTTT. The whole variable domain, remainder taken from reference TRBV5-1 and TRBJ1-4, is KAGVTQTPRYLIKTRGQQVTLSCSPISGHRSVSWYQQTPGQGLQFLFEYFSETQRNKGNFPGRFSGRQFSNSRSEMNVSTLELGDSALYLCASRSTPATNEKLFFGSGTQLSVL.

Details on this clone: In the same sample, other DNA sequences code for this CDR3. This chain uses TRBV5-1 with TRBJ1-3; perhaps TRBD1 as D (5 bases). This CDR3 has 15 amino acids. The germline gives CDR1 SGHRS, CDR2 YFSETQ. The ends were cut back, 4 bases at V and 1 base at J, with 12 bases in the middle. The CDR3 DNA reads as TGCGCCAGCAGCCTAAACGGGGGGTCTGGAAACACCATATATTTT. Protein: CASSLNGGSGNTIYF.

The chain joins TRBV6-6 to TRBJ1-2, with 9 bases aligning to TRBD1. This CDR3 spans 14 amino acids. The V and J ends lost 0 bases and 6 bases, in that order; junction bases with no gene match: 2. The germline V gene has CDR1 MNHNY and CDR2 SVGAGI (reference sequence). CDR3 sequence: CASSYSGQGHGYTF. The CDR3 nucleotides read TGTGCCAGCAGTTACTCGGGACAGGGACATGGCTACACCTTC.

The chain is built from TRBV5-1 and TRBJ2-3; 11 bases are a match to TRBD2. The CDR3 has 19 amino acids. The ends lost 2 bases at V and 1 base at J; junction bases unmatched: 12. From germline, CDR1 is SGHRS and CDR2 YFSETQ. CDR3 protein: CASSLVQGTSGFRTDTQYF. In DNA form, the CDR3 reads TGCGCCAGCAGCTTAGTACAGGGGACTAGCGGATTTCGCACAGATACGCAGTATTTT.

The V and J genes are TRBV2 and TRBJ1-5; tentative D call: TRBD1 (5 bases). V was clipped by 5 bases and J by 0 bases, with 17 bases between them. Germline CDR1 and CDR2: SNHLY and FYNNEI. This CDR3 contains 17 residues. The CDR3 loop reads CASSSPTDRVSNQPQHF. For the CDR3, the DNA is TGTGCCAGCAGTTCACCCACAGACAGAGTTAGCAATCAGCCCCAGCATTTT.

The CDR3 sequence is CASRPDRGLFEQYF. In DNA form, the CDR3 reads TGTGCCAGCCGCCCTGACAGGGGGCTGTTCGAGCAGTACTTC. The rearrangement links TRBV7-8 to TRBJ2-7; 10 bases match TRBD1. The CDR3 runs to 14 residues. V lost 8 bases and J lost 6; bases outside the gene matches: 10. Germline CDR1 SGHVS, CDR2 FQNEAQ.

The chain is built from TRBV24-1 and TRBJ1-1; 7 bases are shared with TRBD1. Germline V lookup: CDR1 KGHDR, CDR2 SFDVKD. There are 14 residues in the CDR3. With 7 bases clipped from V and 1 base from J, the junction kept 5 bases outside the gene matches. The CDR3 spells CATREGQRNTEAFF. CDR3 coding DNA: TGTGCCACCAGGGAGGGACAGCGGAACACTGAAGCTTTCTTT.

The V and J genes are TRBV19 and TRBJ1-1; D gene ambiguous. Germline CDR1 reads LNHDA; CDR2 reads SQIVND (reference sequence). The V gene lost 5 bases and the J gene lost 0 bases, with 7 bases spanning the gap. The CDR3 consists of 13 residues. CDR3 in amino acids: CASSSRMNTEAFF. DNA of the CDR3: TGTGCCAGTAGTTCCAGGATGAACACTGAAGCTTTCTTT.

J is TRBJ2-7 and V is TRBV28; the match to TRBD1 covers 7 bases. V was clipped by 7 bases and J by 3 bases; unmatched bases: 6. The germline CDR1 and CDR2 sequences are MDHEN and SYDVKM. The CDR3 runs 13 residues. CDR3 sequence (DNA): TGTGCCAGCACACAGTACAGGGGCTACGAGCAGTACTTC. It codes for CASTQYRGYEQYF.

This clone showed up just a few times. This chain links TRBV6-5 with TRBJ1-1; 9 bases align to TRBD1. V shed 7 bases and J 4 bases; nucleotides not matched to a gene: 4. The CDR3 length is 13 residues. Germline-derived CDR1 and CDR2 are MNHEY and SVGAGI. In nucleotides, the CDR3 is TGTGCCAGCACCAGGACAGGGGCCACTGAAGCTTTCTTT. It specifies CASTRTGATEAFF.

The chain combines TRBV6-2 or TRBV6-3 with TRBJ1-6; 8 bases match TRBD1. CDR3 size: 15 residues. CDR1 and CDR2 (germline): MNHEY, SVGEGT. V was pared by 5 bases and J by 5 bases, with 5 bases of the junction left unmatched. The CDR3 DNA reads as TGTGCCAGCAGTCGATCGGACAGGGATAATTCACCCCTCCACTTT. Translation: CASSRSDRDNSPLHF.

The chain joins TRBV5-8 to TRBJ1-3; D gene uncertain. Germline CDR1 and CDR2: SGHTS and YDEGEE. Trimming removed 4 bases at V and 4 bases at J, with 18 bases between. The length of the CDR3 is 16 residues. Here the CDR3 reads CASSGRGSPGGNTIYF. Here the CDR3 DNA reads TGTGCCAGCAGCGGACGTGGGTCCCCGGGGGGAAACACCATATATTTT.

This clone turned up a few times. The chain links TRBV15 to TRBJ1-4; 7 bases agree with TRBD1. Germline V gene sequence: CDR1 LNHNV, CDR2 YYDKDF (reference sequence). Unmatched junction bases numbered 2, after V lost 1 base and J lost 9 bases. This CDR3 region has 13 residues. The CDR3: CATSRGQGQKLFF. The CDR3 DNA follows: TGTGCCACCAGCAGAGGACAGGGCCAAAAACTGTTTTTT.

V usage is TRBV5-1 and J usage is TRBJ2-1; tentative D call: TRBD2 (6 bases). This CDR3 contains 15 residues. CDR1 and CDR2 from the germline V gene are SGHRS and YFSETQ. V was shortened by 5 bases and J by 7 bases, with 19 bases between the two germline ends. The CDR3 region is CASRRDLTLDNEQFF. DNA of the CDR3: TGCGCCAGCAGACGGGACTTGACGCTGGATAATGAGCAGTTCTTC.

This chain's CDR3 is CASSLAGGQLGEQYF. CDR3 sequence (DNA): TGTGCCAGCAGCTTGGCCGGGGGACAGCTAGGGGAGCAGTACTTC. The V call is TRBV5-6, the J call TRBJ2-7; D perhaps matches TRBD1 (7 bases). This CDR3 spans 15 amino acids. Trimming stripped 0 bases from V and 7 bases from J, with 17 bases between. Germline V gene lookup returns CDR1 SGHDT and CDR2 YYEEEE.

This rearrangement joins TRBV19 to TRBJ1-2, with a possible D match to TRBD1 (5 bases). The germline gives CDR1 LNHDA, CDR2 SQIVND (reference sequence). CDR3 length equals 14 residues. V was clipped by 3 bases and J by 4 bases, with 12 bases between them. CDR3 in DNA: TGTGCCAGTAGTATCCCCCGGGACTTCTATGGCTACACCTTC. Translation gives CASSIPRDFYGYTF.

V gene TRBV12-5 combines with J gene TRBJ1-1; TRBD1 agrees at 7 bases. The germline CDR1 and CDR2 sequences are LGHNT and FRNRAP. This CDR3 is 15 amino acids long. The V gene end was trimmed by 3 bases and the J gene end by 11 bases; junction bases not matched to a gene: 15. In DNA, the CDR3 is TGTGCTAGTGGTTTTACTACCCGACAGGGAAGTCGCGCTTTCTTT. Its protein product is CASGFTTRQGSRAFF. The full variable domain, with the rest looked up from reference TRBV12-5 and TRBJ1-1, is DARVTQTPRHKVTEMGQEVTMRCQPILGHNTVFWYRQTMMQGLELLAYFRNRAPLDDSGMPKDRFSAEMPDATLATLKIQPSEPRDSAVYFCASGFTTRQGSRAFFGQGTRLTVV.